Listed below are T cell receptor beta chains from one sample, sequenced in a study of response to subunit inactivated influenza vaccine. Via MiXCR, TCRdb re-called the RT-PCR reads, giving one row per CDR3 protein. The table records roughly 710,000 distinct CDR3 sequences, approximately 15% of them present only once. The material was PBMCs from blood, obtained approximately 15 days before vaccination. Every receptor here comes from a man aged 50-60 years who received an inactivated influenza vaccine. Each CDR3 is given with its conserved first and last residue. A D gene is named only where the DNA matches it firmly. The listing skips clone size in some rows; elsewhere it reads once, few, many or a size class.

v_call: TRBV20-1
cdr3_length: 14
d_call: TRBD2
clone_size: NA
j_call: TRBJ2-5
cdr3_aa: CSANPGTSQETQYF
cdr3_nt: TGCAGTGCTAACCCAGGGACTAGCCAAGAGACCCAGTACTTC

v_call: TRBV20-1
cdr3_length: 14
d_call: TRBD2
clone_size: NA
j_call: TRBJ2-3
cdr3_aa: CSATTSGGTDTQYF
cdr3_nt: TGCAGTGCTACAACTAGCGGGGGCACAGATACGCAGTATTTT

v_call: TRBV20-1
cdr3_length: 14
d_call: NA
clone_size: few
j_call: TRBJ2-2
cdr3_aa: CSATDRLNTGELFF
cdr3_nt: TGCAGTGCTACTGACAGGTTGAACACCGGGGAGCTGTTTTTT

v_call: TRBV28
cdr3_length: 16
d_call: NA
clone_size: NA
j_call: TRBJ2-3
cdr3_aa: CASSQLTGVVRYTQYF
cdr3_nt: TGTGCCAGCAGTCAATTAACGGGAGTGGTTAGATATACGCAGTATTTT

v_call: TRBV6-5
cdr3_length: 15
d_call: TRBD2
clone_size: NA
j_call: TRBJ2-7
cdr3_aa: CASSYLASGSYEQYF
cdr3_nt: TGTGCCAGCAGTTACCTAGCTAGCGGGAGTTACGAGCAGTACTTC

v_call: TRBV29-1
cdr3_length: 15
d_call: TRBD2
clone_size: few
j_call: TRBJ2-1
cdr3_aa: CSVDSSGRSYNEQFF
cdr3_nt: TGCAGCGTTGATTCTAGCGGGAGGTCCTACAATGAGCAGTTCTTC

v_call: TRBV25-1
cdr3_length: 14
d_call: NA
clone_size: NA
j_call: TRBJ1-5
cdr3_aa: CASSEWVEGQPQHF
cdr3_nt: TGTGCCAGCAGTGAATGGGTGGAAGGCCAGCCCCAGCATTTT

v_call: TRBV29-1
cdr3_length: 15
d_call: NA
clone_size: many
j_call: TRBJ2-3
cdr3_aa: CSVIWRRRSTDTQYF
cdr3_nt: TGCAGCGTGATCTGGAGACGACGTTCCACAGATACGCAGTATTTT

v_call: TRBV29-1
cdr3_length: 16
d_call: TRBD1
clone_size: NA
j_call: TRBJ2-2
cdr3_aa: CSVTPGQASNTGELFF
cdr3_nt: TGCAGCGTGACCCCGGGACAGGCTTCGAACACCGGGGAGCTGTTTTTT

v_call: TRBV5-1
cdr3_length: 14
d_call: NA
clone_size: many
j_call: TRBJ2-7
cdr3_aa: CASGSGETLGEQYF
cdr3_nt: TGCGCCAGCGGGTCCGGCGAGACCCTGGGGGAGCAGTACTTC

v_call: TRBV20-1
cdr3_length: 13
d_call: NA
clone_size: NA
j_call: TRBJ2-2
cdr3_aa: CSAPKRGPGELFF
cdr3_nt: TGCAGTGCTCCAAAGAGGGGCCCCGGGGAGCTGTTTTTT

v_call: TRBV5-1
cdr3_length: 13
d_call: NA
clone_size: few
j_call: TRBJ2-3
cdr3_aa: CASSPDRPDTQYF
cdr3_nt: TGCGCCAGCAGCCCCGACCGGCCAGATACGCAGTATTTT

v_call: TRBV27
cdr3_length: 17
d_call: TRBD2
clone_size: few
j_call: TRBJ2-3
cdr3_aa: CASSLPSGRFGTDTQYF
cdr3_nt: TGTGCCAGCAGTTTGCCCAGCGGGAGGTTTGGTACAGATACGCAGTATTTT

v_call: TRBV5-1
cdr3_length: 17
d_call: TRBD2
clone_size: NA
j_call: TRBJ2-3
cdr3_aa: CASSVGLAGYSTDTQYF
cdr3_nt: TGCGCCAGCAGCGTAGGACTAGCGGGATATAGCACAGATACGCAGTATTTT

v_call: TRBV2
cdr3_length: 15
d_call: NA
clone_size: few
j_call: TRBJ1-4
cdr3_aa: CASSESGGRDEKLFF
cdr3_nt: TGTGCCAGCAGTGAAAGCGGGGGGCGGGATGAAAAACTGTTTTTT

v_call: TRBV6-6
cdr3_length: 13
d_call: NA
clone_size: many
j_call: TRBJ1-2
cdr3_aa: CASSYSGMDGYTF
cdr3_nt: TGTGCCAGCAGTTACTCAGGGATGGATGGCTACACCTTC

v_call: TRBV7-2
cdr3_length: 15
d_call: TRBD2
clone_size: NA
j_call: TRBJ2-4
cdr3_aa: CASRSGLAGVGIQYF
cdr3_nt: TGTGCCAGCAGATCAGGACTAGCGGGAGTTGGCATTCAGTACTTC

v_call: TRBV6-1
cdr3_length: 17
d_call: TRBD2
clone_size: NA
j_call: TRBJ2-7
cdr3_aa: CASPSGTSGSPAYEQYF
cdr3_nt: TGTGCCAGTCCGAGTGGGACTAGCGGGAGCCCTGCCTACGAGCAGTACTTC

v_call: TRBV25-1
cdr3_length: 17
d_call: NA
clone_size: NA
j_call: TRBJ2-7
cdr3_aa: CASSGFLRAPLRYEQYF
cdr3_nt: TGTGCCAGCAGTGGGTTTCTGCGGGCCCCTTTAAGATACGAGCAGTACTTC

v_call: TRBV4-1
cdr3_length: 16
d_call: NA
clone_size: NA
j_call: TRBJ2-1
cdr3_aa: CASSQEILVLGNEQFF
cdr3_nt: TGCGCCAGCAGCCAAGAGATCCTGGTCCTCGGCAATGAGCAGTTCTTC

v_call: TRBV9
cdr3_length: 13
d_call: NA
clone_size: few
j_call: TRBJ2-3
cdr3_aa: CASSVRQADTQYF
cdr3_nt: TGTGCCAGCAGCGTCCGACAGGCAGATACGCAGTATTTT

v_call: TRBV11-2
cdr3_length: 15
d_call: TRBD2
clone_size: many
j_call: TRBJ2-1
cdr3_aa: CASSAGLAGYNEQFF
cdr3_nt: TGTGCCAGCAGCGCGGGACTAGCGGGTTACAATGAGCAGTTCTTC

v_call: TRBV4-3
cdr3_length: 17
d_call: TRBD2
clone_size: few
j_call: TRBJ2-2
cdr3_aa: CASSHTPGGGGPGELFF
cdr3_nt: TGCGCCAGCAGCCACACACCCGGGGGGGGAGGCCCCGGGGAGCTGTTTTTT

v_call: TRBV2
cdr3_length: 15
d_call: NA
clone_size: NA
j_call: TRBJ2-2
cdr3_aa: CASSFETGNTGELFF
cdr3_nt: TGTGCCAGCAGCTTTGAGACAGGGAACACCGGGGAGCTGTTTTTT

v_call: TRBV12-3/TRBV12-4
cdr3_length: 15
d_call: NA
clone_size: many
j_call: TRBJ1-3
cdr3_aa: CASSLGRGSGNTIYF
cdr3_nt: TGTGCCAGCAGTTTGGGGAGGGGTTCTGGAAACACCATATATTTT

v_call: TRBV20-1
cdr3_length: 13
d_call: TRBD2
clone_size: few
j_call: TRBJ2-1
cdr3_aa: CSAISGTYNEQFF
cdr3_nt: TGCAGTGCTATTAGCGGGACTTACAATGAGCAGTTCTTC

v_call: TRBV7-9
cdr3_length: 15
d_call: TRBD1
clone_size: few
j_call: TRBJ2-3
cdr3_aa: CASSSYRGRTDTQYF
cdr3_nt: TGTGCCAGCAGCTCGTACAGGGGGCGGACAGATACGCAGTATTTT

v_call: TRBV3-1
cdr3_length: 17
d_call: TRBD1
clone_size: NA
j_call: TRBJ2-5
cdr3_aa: CASSHPLGQGGLETQYF
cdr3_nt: TGTGCCAGCAGCCATCCCCTCGGACAGGGAGGTTTGGAGACCCAGTACTTC

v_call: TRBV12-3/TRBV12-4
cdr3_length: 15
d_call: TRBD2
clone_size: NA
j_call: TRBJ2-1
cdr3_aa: CASSISGSYYNEQFF
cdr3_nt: TGTGCCAGCAGCATTAGCGGGAGTTATTACAATGAGCAGTTCTTC

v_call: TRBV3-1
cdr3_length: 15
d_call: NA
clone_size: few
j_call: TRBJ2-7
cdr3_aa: CASSPALSGYYEQYF
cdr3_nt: TGTGCCAGCAGCCCAGCTCTATCCGGTTACTACGAGCAGTACTTC

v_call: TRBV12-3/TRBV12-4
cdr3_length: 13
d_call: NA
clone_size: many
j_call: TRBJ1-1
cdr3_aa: CASSLGGVTEAFF
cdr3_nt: TGTGCCAGCAGTTTGGGGGGGGTCACTGAAGCTTTCTTT

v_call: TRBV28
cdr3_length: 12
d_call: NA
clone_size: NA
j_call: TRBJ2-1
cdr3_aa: CPSSLVGNEQFF
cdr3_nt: TGTCCCAGCAGTTTAGTAGGGAATGAGCAGTTCTTC

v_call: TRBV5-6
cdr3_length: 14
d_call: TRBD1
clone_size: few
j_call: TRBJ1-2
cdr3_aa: CASSPGGAVYGYTF
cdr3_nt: TGTGCCAGCAGCCCAGGGGGCGCGGTTTATGGCTACACCTTC

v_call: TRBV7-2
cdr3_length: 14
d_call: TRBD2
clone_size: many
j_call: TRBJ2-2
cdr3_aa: CASSPGGNTGELFF
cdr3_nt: TGTGCCAGCAGCCCGGGGGGGAACACCGGGGAGCTGTTTTTT

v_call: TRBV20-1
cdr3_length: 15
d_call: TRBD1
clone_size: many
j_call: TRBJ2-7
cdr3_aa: CSARPSDRGLDEQYF
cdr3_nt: TGCAGTGCTAGACCATCGGACAGGGGTTTGGACGAGCAGTACTTC

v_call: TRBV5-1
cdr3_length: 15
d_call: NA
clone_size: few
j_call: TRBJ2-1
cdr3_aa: CASSPQRRETDVPFF
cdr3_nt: TGCGCCAGCAGTCCCCAACGCCGGGAAACCGACGTCCCGTTCTTC

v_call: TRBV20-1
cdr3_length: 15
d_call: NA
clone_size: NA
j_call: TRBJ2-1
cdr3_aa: CSTVWGGAGSNEQFF
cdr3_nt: TGCAGTACGGTATGGGGGGGGGCAGGCAGTAATGAGCAGTTCTTC

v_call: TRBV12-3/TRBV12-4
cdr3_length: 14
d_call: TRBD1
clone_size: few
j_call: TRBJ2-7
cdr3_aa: CASSFGGTGHEQYF
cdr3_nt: TGTGCCAGCAGTTTTGGGGGGACAGGGCACGAGCAGTACTTC

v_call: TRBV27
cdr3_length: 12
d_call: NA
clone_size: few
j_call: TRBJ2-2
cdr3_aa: CASSFLAGELFF
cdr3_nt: TGTGCCAGCAGTTTTCTGGCCGGGGAGCTGTTTTTT

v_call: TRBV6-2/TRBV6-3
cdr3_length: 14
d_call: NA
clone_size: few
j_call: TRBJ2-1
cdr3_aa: CAVQRAGVYNEQFF
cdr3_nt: TGTGCCGTACAACGGGCAGGGGTGTACAATGAGCAGTTCTTC

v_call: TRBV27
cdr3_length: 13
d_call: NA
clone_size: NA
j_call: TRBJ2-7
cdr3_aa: CASGSGVLYEQYF
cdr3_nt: TGTGCCAGTGGGTCAGGAGTTTTATACGAGCAGTACTTC

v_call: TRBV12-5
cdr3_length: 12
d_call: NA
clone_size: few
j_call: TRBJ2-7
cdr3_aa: CASGPSDREQYF
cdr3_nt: TGTGCTAGTGGTCCTAGCGATAGAGAGCAGTACTTC

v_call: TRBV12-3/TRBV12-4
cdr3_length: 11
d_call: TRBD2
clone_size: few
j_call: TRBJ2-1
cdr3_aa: CASSLGGMQFF
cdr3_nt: TGTGCCAGCAGTTTGGGGGGGATGCAGTTCTTC

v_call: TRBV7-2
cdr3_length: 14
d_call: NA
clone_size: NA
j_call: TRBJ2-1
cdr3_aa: CASSLGGGNNEQFF
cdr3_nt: TGTGCCAGCAGCTTAGGGGGCGGAAACAATGAGCAGTTCTTC

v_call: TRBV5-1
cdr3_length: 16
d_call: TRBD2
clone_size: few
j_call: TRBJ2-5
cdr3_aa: CASSLDSSGRGWTQYF
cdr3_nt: TGCGCCAGCAGCTTGGATTCTAGCGGGAGGGGATGGACCCAGTACTTC

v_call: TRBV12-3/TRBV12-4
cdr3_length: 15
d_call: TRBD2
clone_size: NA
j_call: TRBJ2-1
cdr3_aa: CASRPSTGTTYEQFF
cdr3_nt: TGTGCCAGCAGACCTTCAACCGGGACTACGTATGAGCAGTTCTTC

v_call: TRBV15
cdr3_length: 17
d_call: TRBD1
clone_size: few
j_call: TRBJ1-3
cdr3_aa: CATSRPYRGSSGNTIYF
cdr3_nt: TGTGCCACCAGCAGGCCCTACAGGGGGAGCTCTGGAAACACCATATATTTT

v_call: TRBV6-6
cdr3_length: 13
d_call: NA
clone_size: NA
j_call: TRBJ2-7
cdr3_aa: CASTPSPGGEQYF
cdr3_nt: TGTGCCAGCACCCCCTCCCCGGGCGGCGAGCAGTACTTC

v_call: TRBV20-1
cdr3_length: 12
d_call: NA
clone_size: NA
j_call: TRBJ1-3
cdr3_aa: CSARGIGNTIYF
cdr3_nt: TGCAGTGCAAGGGGAATCGGAAACACCATATATTTT

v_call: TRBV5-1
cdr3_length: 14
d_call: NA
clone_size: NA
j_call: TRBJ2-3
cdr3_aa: CASSLDKYTDTQYF
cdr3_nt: TGCGCCAGCAGCTTGGACAAGTACACAGATACGCAGTATTTT

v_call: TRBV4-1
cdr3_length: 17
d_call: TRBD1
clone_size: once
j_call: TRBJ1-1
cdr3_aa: CASSQVLQGRMNTEAFF
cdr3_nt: TGCGCCAGCAGCCAAGTTCTACAGGGGCGAATGAACACTGAAGCTTTCTTT

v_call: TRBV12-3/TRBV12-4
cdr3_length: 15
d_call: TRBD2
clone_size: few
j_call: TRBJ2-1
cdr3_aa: CASSLQLAGNNEQFF
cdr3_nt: TGTGCCAGCAGTTTGCAACTAGCGGGAAACAATGAGCAGTTCTTC

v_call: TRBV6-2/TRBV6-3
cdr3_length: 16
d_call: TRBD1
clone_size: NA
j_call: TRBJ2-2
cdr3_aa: CASSWHRGANTGELFF
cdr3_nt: TGTGCCAGCAGTTGGCACAGGGGAGCGAACACCGGGGAGCTGTTTTTT

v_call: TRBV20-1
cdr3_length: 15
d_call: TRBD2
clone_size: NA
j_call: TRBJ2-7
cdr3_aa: CSAPRRTSGRNEQYF
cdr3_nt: TGCAGTGCGCCGAGGAGGACTAGCGGAAGGAACGAGCAGTACTTC

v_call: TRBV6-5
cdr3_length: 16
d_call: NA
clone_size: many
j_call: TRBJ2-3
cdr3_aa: CASSHSGLAGSDTQYF
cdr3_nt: TGTGCCAGCAGCCACTCGGGACTTGCGGGATCGGATACGCAGTATTTT